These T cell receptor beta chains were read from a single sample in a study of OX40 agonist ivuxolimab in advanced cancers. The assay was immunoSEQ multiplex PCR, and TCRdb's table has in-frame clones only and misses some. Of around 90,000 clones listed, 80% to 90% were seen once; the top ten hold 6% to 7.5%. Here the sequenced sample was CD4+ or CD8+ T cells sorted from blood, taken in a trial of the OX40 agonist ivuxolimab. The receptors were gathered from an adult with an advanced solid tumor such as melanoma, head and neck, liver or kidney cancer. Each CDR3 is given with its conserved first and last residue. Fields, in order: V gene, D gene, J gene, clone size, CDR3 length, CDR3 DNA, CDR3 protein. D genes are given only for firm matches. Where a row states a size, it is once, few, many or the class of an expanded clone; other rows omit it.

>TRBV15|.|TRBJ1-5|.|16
TGTGCCACCAGCAAGACAGAGACCGGGGTAAATCAGCCCCAGCATTTT
CATSKTETGVNQPQHF
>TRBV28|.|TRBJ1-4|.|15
TGTGCCAGCAGTTTATCACTACCCCCTGGAGAAAAACTGTTTTTT
CASSLSLPPGEKLFF
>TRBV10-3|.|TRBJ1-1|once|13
TGTGCCATCAGTGTGGAAGAGAACACTGAAGCTTTCTTT
CAISVEENTEAFF
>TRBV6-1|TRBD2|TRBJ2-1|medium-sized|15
TGTGCCAGCAGTGAAGCTAGCGGGAGCTACAATGAGCAGTTCTTC
CASSEASGSYNEQFF
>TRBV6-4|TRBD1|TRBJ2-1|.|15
TGTGCCAGCAGTGACTCGACAGGGCCCTCCAATGAGCAGTTCTTC
CASSDSTGPSNEQFF
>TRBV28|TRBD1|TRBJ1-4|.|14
TGTGCCAGCAGGCAGGGGGGGGAAAATGAAAAACTGTTTTTT
CASRQGGENEKLFF
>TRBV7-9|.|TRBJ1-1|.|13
TGTGCCAGCAGCTTCGAGAGTAAGACTGAAGCTTTCTTT
CASSFESKTEAFF
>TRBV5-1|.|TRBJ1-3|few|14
TGCGCCAGCAGCTTGGATTGGAAAGGAAACACCATATATTTT
CASSLDWKGNTIYF
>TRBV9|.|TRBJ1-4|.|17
TGTGCCAGCAGCCCCCGGGGGCGGCCAAAAGCGAATGAAAAACTGTTTTTT
CASSPRGRPKANEKLFF
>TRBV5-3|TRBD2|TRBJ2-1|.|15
TGTGCCAGAAGATCCGGGACTAGCGGTTACAATGAGCAGTTCTTC
CARRSGTSGYNEQFF
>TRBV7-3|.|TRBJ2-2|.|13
TGTGCCAGCAGCCCAGAGAACACCGGGGAGCTGTTTTTT
CASSPENTGELFF
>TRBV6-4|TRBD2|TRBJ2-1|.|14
TGTGCCAGCAGTGACGGGACTAGCGGGAATGAGCAGTTCTTC
CASSDGTSGNEQFF
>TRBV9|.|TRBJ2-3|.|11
TGTGCCAGCAGCGTAGGGAATACGCAGTATTTT
CASSVGNTQYF
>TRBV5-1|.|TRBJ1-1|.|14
TGCGCCAGCAGCTTGGTGGCAGGGGACACTGAAGCTTTCTTT
CASSLVAGDTEAFF
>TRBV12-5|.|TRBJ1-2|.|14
TGTGCTAGTGGTTTGGTACCTAGCGGGGATGGCTACACCTTC
CASGLVPSGDGYTF
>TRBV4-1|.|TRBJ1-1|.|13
TGCGCCAGCAGCCAAGGACGCGGAACTGAAGCTTTCTTT
CASSQGRGTEAFF
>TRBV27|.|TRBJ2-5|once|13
TGTGCCAGCAGTACCCAGGGGAAAGAGACCCAGTACTTC
CASSTQGKETQYF
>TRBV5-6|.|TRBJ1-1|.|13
TGTGCCAGCAGCTTGGGTGAGAACACTGAAGCTTTCTTT
CASSLGENTEAFF
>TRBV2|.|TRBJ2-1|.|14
TGTGCCAGCAGTGAACTGGGGGCAGGCAATGAGCAGTTCTTC
CASSELGAGNEQFF
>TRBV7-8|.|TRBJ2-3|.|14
TGTGCCAGCAGCTTCGAACATACCACAGATACGCAGTATTTT
CASSFEHTTDTQYF
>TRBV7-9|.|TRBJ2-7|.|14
TGTGCCAGCAGCTTTGGGCAGGGGGGATACGAGCAGTACTTC
CASSFGQGGYEQYF
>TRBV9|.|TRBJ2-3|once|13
TGTGCCAGCAGCGTGGGAGCAGCAGATACGCAGTATTTT
CASSVGAADTQYF
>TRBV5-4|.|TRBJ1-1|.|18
TGTGCCAGCAGCTTGGCCCCGGGTCGCTACTTCGCTTGGGCTGAAGCTTTCTTT
CASSLAPGRYFAWAEAFF
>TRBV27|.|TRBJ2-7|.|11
TGTGCCAGCAGCCACGGACTCGAGCAGTACTTC
CASSHGLEQYF
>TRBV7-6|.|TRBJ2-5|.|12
TGTGCCAGCAGCTTAGCGTTTGAGACCCAGTACTTC
CASSLAFETQYF
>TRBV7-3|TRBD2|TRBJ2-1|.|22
TGTGCCAGCAGCTTACGGGCTAGCGGGAGGTATTCTCCACCGAGCTCCTACAATGAGCAGTTCTTC
CASSLRASGRYSPPSSYNEQFF
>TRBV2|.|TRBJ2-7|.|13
TGTGCCAGCAGGAGGACTACCTTATACGAGCAGTACTTC
CASRRTTLYEQYF